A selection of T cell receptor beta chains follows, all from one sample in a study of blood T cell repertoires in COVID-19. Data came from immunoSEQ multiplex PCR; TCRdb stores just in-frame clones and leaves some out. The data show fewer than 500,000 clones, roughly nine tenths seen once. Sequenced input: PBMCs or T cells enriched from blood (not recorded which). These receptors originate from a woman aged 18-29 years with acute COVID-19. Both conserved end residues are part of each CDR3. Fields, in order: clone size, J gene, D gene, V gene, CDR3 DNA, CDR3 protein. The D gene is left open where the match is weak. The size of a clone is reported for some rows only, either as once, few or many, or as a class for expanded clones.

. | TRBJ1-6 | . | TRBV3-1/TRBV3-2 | TGTGCCAGCAGCCAAGCCGATTCACCCCTCCACTTT | CASSQADSPLHF
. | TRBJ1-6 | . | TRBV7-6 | TGTGCCAGCAGCTTAGTCGAGCCGTCTAATTCACCCCTCCACTTT | CASSLVEPSNSPLHF
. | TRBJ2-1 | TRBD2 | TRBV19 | TGTGCCAGTACCCCGGGACTAGCGGTCTACAATGAGCAGTTCTTC | CASTPGLAVYNEQFF
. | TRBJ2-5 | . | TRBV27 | TGTGCCAGCAGGCCCCAGATGCAAGAGACCCAGTACTTC | CASRPQMQETQYF
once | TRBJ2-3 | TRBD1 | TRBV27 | TGTGCCAGCAGTATTTCGGACAGGGGAGCAGATACGCAGTATTTT | CASSISDRGADTQYF
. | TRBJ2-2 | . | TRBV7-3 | TGTGCCAGCAGCTCCTCTAGTAGCACCGGGGAGCTGTTTTTT | CASSSSSSTGELFF
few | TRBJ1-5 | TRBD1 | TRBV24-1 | TGTGCCACCAGTGATCCCGGACAGGCGCTCCAGCCCCAGCATTTT | CATSDPGQALQPQHF
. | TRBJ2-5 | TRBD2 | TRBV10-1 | TGCGCCAGCAGTGAATCACTAGCGGGGGGACGAGAGACCCAGTACTTC | CASSESLAGGRETQYF
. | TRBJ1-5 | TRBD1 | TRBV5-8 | TGTGCCAGCAACCACCGGACAGGGAATAGCAATCAGCCCCAGCATTTT | CASNHRTGNSNQPQHF
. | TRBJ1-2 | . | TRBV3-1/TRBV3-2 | TGTGCCAGCAGCCTACGGGACAACCGGATTGGCTACACCTTC | CASSLRDNRIGYTF
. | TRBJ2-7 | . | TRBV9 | TGTGCCAGCAGCGTAGGATCTAAAGCTCCCTCCTACGAGCAGTACTTC | CASSVGSKAPSYEQYF
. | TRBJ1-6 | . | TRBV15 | TGTGCCACCAGCAGAGAAACGTCGGACAGTAAAATTAATTCACCCCTCCACTTT | CATSRETSDSKINSPLHF
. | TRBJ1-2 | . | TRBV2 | TGTGCCAGCAGTCCGAGGAGATATGGCTACACCTTC | CASSPRRYGYTF
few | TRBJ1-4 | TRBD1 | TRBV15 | TGTGCCACCACGAGGGGACAGGTTAATGAAAAACTGTTTTTT | CATTRGQVNEKLFF
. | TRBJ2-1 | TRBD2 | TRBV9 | TGTGCCAGCAGCGTAAGCGGGGAGACCTACAATGAGCAGTTCTTC | CASSVSGETYNEQFF
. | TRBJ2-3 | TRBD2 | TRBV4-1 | TGCGCCAGCAGCCAAGAGAAGACTAGCGGGGGGTTCGCAGATACGCAGTATTTT | CASSQEKTSGGFADTQYF
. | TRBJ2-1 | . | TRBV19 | TGTGCCAGTAGTCGCAAAATAGGGGATGAGCAGTTCTTC | CASSRKIGDEQFF
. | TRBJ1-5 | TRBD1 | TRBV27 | TGTGCCAGCAGTGCGACAGGGAGTCCCCAGCATTTT | CASSATGSPQHF
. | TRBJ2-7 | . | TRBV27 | TGTGCCAGCAGTTTAAAACGGACAGTGGTTGCCGACGAGCAGTACTTC | CASSLKRTVVADEQYF
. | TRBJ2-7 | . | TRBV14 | TGTGCCAGCAGCCAAGATCACCGAGGACAGTTTCCCTACGAGCAGTACTTC | CASSQDHRGQFPYEQYF
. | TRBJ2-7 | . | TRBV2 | TGTGCCAGCAGTGAAGGTGATCTAGTCAGGGGAGCCTACGAGCAGTACTTC | CASSEGDLVRGAYEQYF
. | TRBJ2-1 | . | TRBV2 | TGTGCCAGCAGTGAAGGGGCGACAGAGCAGTTCTTC | CASSEGATEQFF
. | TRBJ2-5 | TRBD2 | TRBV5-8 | TGTGCCAGCAGCTTATCGGGGGGGGCTACAGAGACCCAGTACTTC | CASSLSGGATETQYF
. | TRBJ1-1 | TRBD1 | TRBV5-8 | TGTGCCAGCAGCTTCGGGACAGGGGGAACTGAAGCTTTCTTT | CASSFGTGGTEAFF
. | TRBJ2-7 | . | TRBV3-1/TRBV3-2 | TGTGCCAGCAGCCCCCCGGGGGGGACAGGGAGCGTTCTCTTC | CASSPPGGTGSVLF
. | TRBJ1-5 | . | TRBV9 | TGTGCCAGCAACATCTATCAGCCCCAGCATTTT | CASNIYQPQHF
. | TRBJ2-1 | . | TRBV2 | TGTGCCAGCACTCTTCACCGGGGATACAATGAGCAGTTCTTC | CASTLHRGYNEQFF